This entry describes one T cell receptor beta chain. CDR3 length: 17 residues. Germline lookup yields CDR1 MNHEY and CDR2 SMNVEV (reference sequence). V lost 1 base to trimming and J lost 2 bases; unmatched junction nucleotides: 8. In the original analysis: Researchers report that nucleated cell counts were estimated from reference gene primer amplification. The data were produced by immunoSEQ multiplex PCR, yet TCRdb's version contains in-frame clones alone and is incomplete. V, J and clone size derive from that table, while D and trimming were established from the DNA sequence. The sample lists roughly 86,000 clones, approximately 86% occurring once. Patients at the Seattle site were enrolled during active infection and followed longitudinally. The data are from a study of blood T cell repertoires in COVID-19. Study-wide background: There were acute and convalescent COVID-19 samples, and they came from the United States, Italy and Spain. Sources were T cells, B-cell-depleted T cells, or PBMCs; the material itself was cDNA or gDNA.

Sequenced input: peripheral blood. The chain carries TRBV27 and TRBJ1-3; 7 positions match TRBD1. This receptor was obtained from a woman aged 80 or over with COVID-19, enrolled during active disease. The CDR3 nucleotides are TGTGCCAGCAGTTTATGGGCAGGGGGTTTAGCTGGAAACACCATATATTTT. Its translation is CASSLWAGGLAGNTIYF.